Here is one TCR beta chain with its context. The repertoire was sequenced with immunoSEQ multiplex PCR; TCRdb's copy has only in-frame clones and lacks some. The sample lists tens of thousands of clones; around 76% were seen once. These data come from a study of PD-L1 blockade in urothelial cancer. Study in general: Patients previously received 0 to 3 chemotherapy regimens. Samples of blood were analyzed 3 weeks (second dose) and 6 weeks after treatment start.

Germline trimming cut 3 bases from V and 4 bases from J; bases unmatched to any gene: 6. This CDR3 has 14 amino acids. Germline V gene lookup returns CDR1 MNHEY and CDR2 SMNVEV (reference sequence). Locally advanced or metastatic urothelial carcinoma was diagnosed in the patients. The specimen comprised PBMCs, sampled around atezolizumab (anti-PD-L1) treatment. This chain connects TRBV27 to TRBJ2-7; 7 positions match TRBD2. This receptor was identified in a man between 65 and 85 years old with urothelial cancer. In DNA, the CDR3 is TGTGCCAGCAGTTTTATAGCGGGCGCATACGAGCAGTACTTC. Translation: CASSFIAGAYEQYF.